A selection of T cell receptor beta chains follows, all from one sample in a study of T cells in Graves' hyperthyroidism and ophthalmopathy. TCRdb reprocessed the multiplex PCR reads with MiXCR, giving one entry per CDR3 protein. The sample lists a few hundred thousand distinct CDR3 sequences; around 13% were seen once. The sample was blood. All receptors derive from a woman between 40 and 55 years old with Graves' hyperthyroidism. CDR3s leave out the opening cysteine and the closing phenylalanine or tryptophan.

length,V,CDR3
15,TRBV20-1,SATGLAGDWGTDTQY
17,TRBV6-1,ASSELTGPTQRAKNIQY
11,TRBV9,ASSATSGQAAF
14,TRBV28,ASSLTGVNGAYEQY
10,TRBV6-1,ASRWNSYEQY
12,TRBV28,ASRSTRGNYEQY
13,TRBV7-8,ASSDGPSGANVLT
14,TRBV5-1,ASSLAPSASTDTQY
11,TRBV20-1,SGLAGGYNEQF
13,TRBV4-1,ASSQDILFYNEQF
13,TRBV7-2,ASSLDGALVSPLH
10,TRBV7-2,ASSPIYTEAF
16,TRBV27,ASSILRIRGASYNEQF
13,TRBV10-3,AITSGLAESSEQF
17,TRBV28,ASSPLFARPLSNTGELF
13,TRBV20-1,SARVGTVEGYEQY
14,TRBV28,ASSLLGAGSGNTIY
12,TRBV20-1,SAESGTGGYGQY
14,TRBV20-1,SARDVGASPYNEQF
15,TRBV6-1,ASSENPLWRGAGELF
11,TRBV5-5,ASSLSLRNEQF
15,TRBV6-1,ASSYYPGLPSGNTIY
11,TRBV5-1,ASSSSWNSPLH
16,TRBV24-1,ATSDPPGQGQSTDTQY
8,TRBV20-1,SARASEQY
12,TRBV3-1,ASSPGLGGQPQH
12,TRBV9,ASSVGVQGEKLF
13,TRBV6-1,ASSELLAGGTEQY
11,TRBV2,ASRVGQGRGYT
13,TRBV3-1,ASSHLSGTTDTQY
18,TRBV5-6,ASSTEGLAGGSVSTDTQY
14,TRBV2,ASSEILRGGYNEQF
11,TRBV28,ASSRPSNTEAF
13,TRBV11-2,ASSLDRDKDDTQY
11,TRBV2,ASLGGSTYEQY
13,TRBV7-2,ASSLPPTQGTTQY
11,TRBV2,ASSESRTDTQY